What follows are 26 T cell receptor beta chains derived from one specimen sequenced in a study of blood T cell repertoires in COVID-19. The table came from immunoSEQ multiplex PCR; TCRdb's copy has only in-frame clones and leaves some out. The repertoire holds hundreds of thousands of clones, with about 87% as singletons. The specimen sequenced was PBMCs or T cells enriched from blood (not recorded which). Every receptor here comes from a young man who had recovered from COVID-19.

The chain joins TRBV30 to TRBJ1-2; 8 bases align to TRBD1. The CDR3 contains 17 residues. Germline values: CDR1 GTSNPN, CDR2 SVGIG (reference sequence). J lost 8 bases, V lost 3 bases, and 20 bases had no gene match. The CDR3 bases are TGTGCCTGGAGAGTAGTACAGGGGGAAGTACTCGCGCGGGGCTACACCTTC. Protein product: CAWRVVQGEVLARGYTF.

CDR3 residues: CASSVAGGVYNEQFF. The CDR3 DNA sequence: TGTGCCAGCAGCGTAGCGGGAGGTGTATACAATGAGCAGTTCTTC. The rearrangement uses TRBV9 and TRBJ2-1; 7 positions match TRBD2. CDR3 size: 15 residues. Trimming at V came to 0 bases and at J to 4 bases, leaving 4 bases not matched to a gene. Germline V gene data show CDR1 as SGDLS and CDR2 as YYNGEE.

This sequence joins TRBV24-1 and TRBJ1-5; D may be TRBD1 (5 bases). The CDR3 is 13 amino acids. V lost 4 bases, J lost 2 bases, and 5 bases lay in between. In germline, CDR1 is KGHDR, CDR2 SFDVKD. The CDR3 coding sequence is TGTGCCACCAGTGAAGGGGGCAATCAGCCCCAGCATTTT. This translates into CATSEGGNQPQHF.

CDR3 protein: CASSKVKSSYNEQFF. Written as DNA, the CDR3 is TGTGCCAGCAGCAAAGTAAAGAGCTCCTACAATGAGCAGTTCTTC. V gene TRBV21-1 combines with J gene TRBJ2-1; the table's D call, TRBD2, was not checked against the DNA. TRBV21-1 is termed a pseudogene. The CDR3 consists of 15 residues.

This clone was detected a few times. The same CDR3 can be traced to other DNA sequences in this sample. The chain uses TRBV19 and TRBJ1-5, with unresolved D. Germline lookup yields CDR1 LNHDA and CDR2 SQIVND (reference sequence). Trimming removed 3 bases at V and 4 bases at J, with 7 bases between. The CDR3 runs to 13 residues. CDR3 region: CASSISGNQPQHF. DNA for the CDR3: TGTGCCAGTAGTATTTCGGGAAATCAGCCCCAGCATTTT.

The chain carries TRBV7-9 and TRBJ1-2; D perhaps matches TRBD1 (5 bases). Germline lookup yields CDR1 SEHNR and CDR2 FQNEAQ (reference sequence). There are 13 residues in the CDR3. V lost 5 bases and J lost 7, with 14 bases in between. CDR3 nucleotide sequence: TGTGCCAGCAGCCCCGGGGGGTCAAGTGGCTACACCTTC. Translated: CASSPGGSSGYTF.

The CDR3: CASSSFYEQYF. CDR3 bases: TGTGCCAGCAGCTCCTTCTACGAGCAGTACTTC. The chain combines TRBV5-5 with TRBJ2-7, with D unclear. Germline loops: CDR1 SGHKS, CDR2 YYEKEE (reference sequence). V lost 3 bases to trimming and J lost 3 bases, with 4 bases between them. This CDR3 is built from 11 residues.

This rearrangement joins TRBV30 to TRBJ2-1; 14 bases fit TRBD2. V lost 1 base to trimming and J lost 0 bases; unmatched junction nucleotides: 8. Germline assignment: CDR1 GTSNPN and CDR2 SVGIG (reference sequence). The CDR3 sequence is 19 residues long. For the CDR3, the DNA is TGTGCCTGGAGTGGCTTGACTAGCGGGGGGGCCAGCTCCTACAATGAGCAGTTCTTC. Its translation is CAWSGLTSGGASSYNEQFF. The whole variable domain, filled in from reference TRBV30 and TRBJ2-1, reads SQTIHQWPATLVQPVGSPLSLECTVEGTSNPNLYWYRQAAGRGLQLLFYSVGIGQISSEVPQNLSASRPQDRQFILSSKKLLLSDSGFYLCAWSGLTSGGASSYNEQFFGPGTRLTVL.

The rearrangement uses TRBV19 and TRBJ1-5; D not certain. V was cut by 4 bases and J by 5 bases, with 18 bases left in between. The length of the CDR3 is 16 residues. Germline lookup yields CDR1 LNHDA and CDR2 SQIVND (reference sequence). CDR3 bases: TGTGCCAGTAGTAGAAATCCTTACGCGGATTATCAGCCCCAGCATTTT. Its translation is CASSRNPYADYQPQHF.

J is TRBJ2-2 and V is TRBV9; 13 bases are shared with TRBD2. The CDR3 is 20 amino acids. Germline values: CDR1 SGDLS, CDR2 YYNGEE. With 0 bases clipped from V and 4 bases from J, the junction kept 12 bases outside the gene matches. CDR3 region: CASSVGIGLAGDGSTGELFF. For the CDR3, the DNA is TGTGCCAGCAGCGTAGGTATCGGACTAGCGGGAGATGGGAGCACCGGGGAGCTGTTTTTT.

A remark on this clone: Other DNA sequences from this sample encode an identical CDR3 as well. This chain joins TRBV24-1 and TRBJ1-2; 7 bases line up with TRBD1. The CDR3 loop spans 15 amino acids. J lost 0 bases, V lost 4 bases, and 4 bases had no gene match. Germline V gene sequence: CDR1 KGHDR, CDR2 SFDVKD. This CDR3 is CATSETGTANYGYTF. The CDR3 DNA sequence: TGTGCCACCAGTGAAACCGGGACAGCTAACTATGGCTACACCTTC.

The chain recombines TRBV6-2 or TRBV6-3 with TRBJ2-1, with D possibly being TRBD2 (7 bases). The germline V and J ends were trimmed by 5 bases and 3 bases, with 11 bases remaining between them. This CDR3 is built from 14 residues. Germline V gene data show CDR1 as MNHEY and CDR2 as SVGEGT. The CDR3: CASSPGGGYNEQFF. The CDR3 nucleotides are TGTGCCAGCAGTCCGGGGGGCGGCTACAATGAGCAGTTCTTC.

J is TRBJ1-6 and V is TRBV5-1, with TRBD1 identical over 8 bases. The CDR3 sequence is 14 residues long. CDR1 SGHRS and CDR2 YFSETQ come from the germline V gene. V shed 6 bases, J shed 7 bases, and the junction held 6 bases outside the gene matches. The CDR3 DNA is TGCGCCAGCACGAGGACAGGGACAAATTCACCCCTCCACTTT. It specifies CASTRTGTNSPLHF.

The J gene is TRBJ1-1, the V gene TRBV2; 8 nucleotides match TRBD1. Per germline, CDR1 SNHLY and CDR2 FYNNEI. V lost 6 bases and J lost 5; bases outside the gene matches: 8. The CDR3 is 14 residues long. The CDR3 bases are TGTGCCAGCAGGACAGGGGCCGCAAAGACTGAAGCTTTCTTT. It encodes CASRTGAAKTEAFF. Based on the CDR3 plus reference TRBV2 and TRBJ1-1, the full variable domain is EPEVTQTPSHQVTQMGQEVILRCVPISNHLYFYWYRQILGQKVEFLVSFYNNEISEKSEIFDDQFSVERPDGSNFTLKIRSTKLEDSAMYFCASRTGAAKTEAFFGQGTRLTVV.

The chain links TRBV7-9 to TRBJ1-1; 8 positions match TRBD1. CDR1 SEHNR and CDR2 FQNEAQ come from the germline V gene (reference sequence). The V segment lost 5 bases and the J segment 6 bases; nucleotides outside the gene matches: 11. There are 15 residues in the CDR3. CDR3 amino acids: CASSEFDRGLAEAFF. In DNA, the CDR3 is TGTGCCAGCAGCGAATTTGACAGGGGATTGGCTGAAGCTTTCTTT.

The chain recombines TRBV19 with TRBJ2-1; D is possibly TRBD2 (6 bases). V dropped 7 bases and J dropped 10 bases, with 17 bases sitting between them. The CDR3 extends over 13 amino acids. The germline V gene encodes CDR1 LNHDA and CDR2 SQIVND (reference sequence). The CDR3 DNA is TGTGCCAGTATACCCCCGGGGGTAGGCGAGCAGTTCTTC. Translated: CASIPPGVGEQFF.

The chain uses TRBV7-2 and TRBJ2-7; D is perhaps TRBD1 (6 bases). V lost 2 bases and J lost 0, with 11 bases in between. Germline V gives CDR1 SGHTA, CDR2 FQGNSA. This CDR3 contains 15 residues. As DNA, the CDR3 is TGTGCCAGCAGCTTACAGCGGACAGCCTCCTACGAGCAGTACTTC. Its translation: CASSLQRTASYEQYF. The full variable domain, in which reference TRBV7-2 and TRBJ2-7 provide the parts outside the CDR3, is GAGVSQSPSNKVTEKGKDVELRCDPISGHTALYWYRQSLGQGLEFLIYFQGNSAPDKSGLPSDRFSAERTGGSVSTLTIQRTQQEDSAVYLCASSLQRTASYEQYFGPGTRLTVT.

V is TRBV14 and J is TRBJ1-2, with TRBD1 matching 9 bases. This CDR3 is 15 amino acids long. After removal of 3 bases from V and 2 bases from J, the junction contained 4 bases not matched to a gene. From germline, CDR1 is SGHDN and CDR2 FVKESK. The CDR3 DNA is TGTGCCAGCAGCCACGGGGGGACAGGGAACTATGGCTACACCTTC. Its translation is CASSHGGTGNYGYTF.

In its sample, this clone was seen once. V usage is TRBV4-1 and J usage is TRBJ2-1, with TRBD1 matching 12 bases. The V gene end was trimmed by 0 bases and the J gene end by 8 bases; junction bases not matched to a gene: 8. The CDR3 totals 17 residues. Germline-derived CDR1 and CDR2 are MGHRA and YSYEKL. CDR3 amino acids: CASSQEGGTGGRDEQFF. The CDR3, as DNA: TGCGCCAGCAGCCAAGAGGGGGGGACAGGGGGCAGGGATGAGCAGTTCTTC.

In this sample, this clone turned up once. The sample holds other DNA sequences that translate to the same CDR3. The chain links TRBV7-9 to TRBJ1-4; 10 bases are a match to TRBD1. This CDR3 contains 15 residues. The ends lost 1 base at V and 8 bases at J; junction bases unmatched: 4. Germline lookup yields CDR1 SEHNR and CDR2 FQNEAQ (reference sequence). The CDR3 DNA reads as TGTGCCAGCAGCTTAGGGACAGGGGGGAACGAAAAACTGTTTTTT. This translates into CASSLGTGGNEKLFF.

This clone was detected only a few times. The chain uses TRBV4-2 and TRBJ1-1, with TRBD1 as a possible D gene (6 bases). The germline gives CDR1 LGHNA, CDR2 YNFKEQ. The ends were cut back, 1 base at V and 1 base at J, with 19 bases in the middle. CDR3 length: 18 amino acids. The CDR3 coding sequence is TGTGCCAGCAGCCAAGCGATAGGGGGGGCTAGGTGGAACACTGAAGCTTTCTTT. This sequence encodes CASSQAIGGARWNTEAFF.

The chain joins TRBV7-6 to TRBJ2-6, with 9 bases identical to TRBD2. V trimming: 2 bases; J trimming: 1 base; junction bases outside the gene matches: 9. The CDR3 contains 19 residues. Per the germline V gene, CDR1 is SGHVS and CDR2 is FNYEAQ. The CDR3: CASSLIAAGGRSGANVLTF. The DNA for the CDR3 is TGTGCCAGCAGCTTAATTGCAGCGGGGGGCCGTTCTGGGGCCAACGTCCTGACTTTC.

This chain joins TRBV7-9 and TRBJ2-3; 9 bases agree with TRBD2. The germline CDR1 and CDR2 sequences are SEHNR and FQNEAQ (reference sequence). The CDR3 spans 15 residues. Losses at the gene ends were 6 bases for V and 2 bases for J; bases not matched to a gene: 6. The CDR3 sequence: CASRPGLAYTDTQYF. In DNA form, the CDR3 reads TGTGCCAGCAGACCTGGACTAGCGTACACAGATACGCAGTATTTT.

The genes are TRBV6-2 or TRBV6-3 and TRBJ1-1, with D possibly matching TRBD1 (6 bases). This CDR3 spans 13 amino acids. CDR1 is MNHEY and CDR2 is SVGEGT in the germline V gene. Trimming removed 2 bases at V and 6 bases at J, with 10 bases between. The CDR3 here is CASSYRGGAEAFF. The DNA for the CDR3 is TGTGCCAGCAGTTACAGAGGGGGGGCTGAAGCTTTCTTT.

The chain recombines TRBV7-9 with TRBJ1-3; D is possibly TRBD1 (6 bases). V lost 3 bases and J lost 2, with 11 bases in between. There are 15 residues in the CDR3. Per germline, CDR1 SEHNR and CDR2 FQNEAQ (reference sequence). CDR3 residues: CASSFYRDTGNTIYF. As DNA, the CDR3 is TGTGCCAGCAGCTTCTACAGGGACACTGGAAACACCATATATTTT.

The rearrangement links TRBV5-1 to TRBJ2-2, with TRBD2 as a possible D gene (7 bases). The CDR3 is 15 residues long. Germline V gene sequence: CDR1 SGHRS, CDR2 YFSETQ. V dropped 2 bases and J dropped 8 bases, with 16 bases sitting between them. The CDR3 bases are TGCGCCAGCAGCTTTAACGCGGGGGCCGCTGGGGAGCTGTTTTTT. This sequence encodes CASSFNAGAAGELFF.